This T cell receptor beta chain comes out of a study of cytomegalovirus exposure and HLA in healthy donors. Overall study context: About 85 million unique TCRs from HLA-typed donors were held in an early release of data.

PCR used 60 Vbeta primers and 13 Jbeta primers. Sequenced by immunoSEQ multiplex PCR; TCRdb stores in-frame clones only, minus some. The sample contains some 170,000 clones, 70% to 80% of which appear only once. The V end lost 2 bases, the J end lost 0 bases, and 17 bases lay between the germline ends. The CDR3 totals 17 residues. The germline gives CDR1 SEHNR, CDR2 FQNEAQ (reference sequence). In regard to this clone: Its antigen is still unknown.

Findings of the study overall: Later, an analysis found that common viral pathogens appeared to be linked with several of the most significant clusters.

This receptor was taken from a woman aged 40-49 years in good health and CMV-seronegative. This rearrangement joins TRBV7-9 to TRBJ2-7; D gene unclear. Material for sequencing was PBMCs. This CDR3 reads CASSLRLPEPSSYEQYF. The CDR3 DNA is TGTGCCAGCAGCTTAAGACTCCCCGAACCCAGCTCCTACGAGCAGTACTTC. Combining the CDR3 with reference TRBV7-9 and TRBJ2-7 gives the whole variable domain DTGVSQNPRHKITKRGQNVTFRCDPISEHNRLYWYRQTLGQGPEFLTYFQNEAQLEKSRLLSDRFSAERPKGSFSTLEIQRTEQGDSAMYLCASSLRLPEPSSYEQYFGPGTRLTVT.